The 21 T cell receptor beta chains below were found in one sample sequenced in a study of blood T cell repertoires in COVID-19. Here immunoSEQ multiplex PCR was the method, and the copy in TCRdb shows in-frame clones only, minus some. The sample shows 200,000 to 250,000 clones, 90% of them seen only once. The sample was PBMCs or T cells enriched from blood (not recorded which). Receptors were obtained from a man aged 30 to 45 who had been exposed to COVID-19.

Only one count was recorded for this clone. V is TRBV27 and J is TRBJ1-2, with D perhaps matching TRBD1 (5 bases). Germline-derived CDR1 and CDR2 are MNHEY and SMNVEV (reference sequence). The germline V and J ends were trimmed by 3 bases and 3 bases, with 8 bases remaining between them. The CDR3 totals 13 residues. For the CDR3, the DNA is TGTGCCAGCAGTTTCGCGGGGGACTATGGCTACACCTTC. Protein product: CASSFAGDYGYTF.

The rearrangement joins TRBV5-3 to TRBJ1-5, with D uncertain. TRBV5-3 is given ORF status, its function remaining uncertain. V shed 4 bases and J shed 1 base, with 12 bases lying between them. The CDR3 extends over 15 amino acids. DNA of the CDR3: TGTGCCAGAAGCCGGTGCGATCTGAGCAATCAGCCCCAGCATTTT. This codes for CARSRCDLSNQPQHF.

The chain couples TRBV5-4 to TRBJ2-2, with 10 bases identical to TRBD2. V shed 3 bases, J shed 6 bases, and the junction held 11 bases outside the gene matches. The CDR3 consists of 17 residues. Germline CDR1 and CDR2: SGHNT and YYREEE (reference sequence). CDR3 in DNA: TGTGCCAGCAGCTCGTCCCCCGGGACTAGCGTCCCCGGGGAGCTGTTTTTT. Residues: CASSSSPGTSVPGELFF. Full variable domain (rest looked up from reference TRBV5-4 and TRBJ2-2): ETGVTQSPTHLIKTRGQQVTLRCSSQSGHNTVSWYQQALGQGPQFIFQYYREEENGRGNFPPRFSGLQFPNYSSELNVNALELDDSALYLCASSSSPGTSVPGELFFGEGSRLTVL.

The chain joins TRBV12-3 or TRBV12-4 to TRBJ1-2, with 7 bases that match TRBD1. V shed 6 bases and J 8 bases; nucleotides not matched to a gene: 9. The CDR3 totals 13 residues. The DNA for the CDR3 is TGTGCCAGCAGGGATGGGACAGTTTGGGGCTACACCTTC. This translates into CASRDGTVWGYTF.

The chain has TRBV2 and TRBJ2-2; TRBD1 matches 10 bases. Losses at the gene ends were 8 bases for V and 4 bases for J; bases not matched to a gene: 7. This CDR3 comprises 15 residues. Germline assignment: CDR1 SNHLY and CDR2 FYNNEI. Here the CDR3 DNA reads TGTGCCAGCCGTCCGACAGGGGGCGGCACCGGGGAGCTGTTTTTT. Translation gives CASRPTGGGTGELFF.

The chain carries TRBV4-1 and TRBJ1-4; D unresolved. This CDR3 spans 15 amino acids. In germline, CDR1 is MGHRA, CDR2 YSYEKL. V was pared by 0 bases and J by 7 bases, with 12 bases between. In DNA, the CDR3 is TGCGCCAGCAGCCAAGACCCGGGTTCGATTGAAAAACTGTTTTTT. This encodes CASSQDPGSIEKLFF.

This clone is a singleton in its sample. The chain has TRBV25-1 and TRBJ2-1; the D is unclear. Germline CDR1 is MGHDK and CDR2 is SYGVNS. The CDR3 extends over 15 amino acids. Trimming removed 2 bases from V and 1 base from J, with 9 bases in between. The CDR3 loop reads CASSEPTGSYNEQFF. CDR3 sequence (DNA): TGTGCCAGCAGTGAACCCACGGGTTCCTACAATGAGCAGTTCTTC.

About this clone itself: The identical CDR3 is also encoded by other nucleotide sequences in the sample. The chain carries TRBV5-1 and TRBJ1-1; D unclear. Trimming left V 2 bases short and J 1 base short, with 6 bases between. CDR1 is SGHRS and CDR2 is YFSETQ in the germline V gene. The CDR3 loop spans 13 amino acids. The CDR3 DNA reads as TGCGCCAGCAGCTTCCCGGGGAACACTGAAGCTTTCTTT. Protein: CASSFPGNTEAFF.

This clone was detected only once. The chain uses TRBV5-1 and TRBJ2-5, with 15 positions matching TRBD2. Germline CDR1 is SGHRS and CDR2 is YFSETQ. V trimming: 1 base; J trimming: 2 bases; junction bases outside the gene matches: 6. The CDR3 totals 18 residues. CDR3: CASSLRTSGGAEQETQYF. The CDR3, as DNA: TGCGCCAGCAGCTTGAGGACTAGCGGGGGGGCGGAACAAGAGACCCAGTACTTC.

This clone was seen a single time. This chain links TRBV6-6 with TRBJ2-2; 10 bases are a match to TRBD1. This CDR3 is 16 amino acids long. The trim removed 6 bases at V and 0 bases at J, leaving 4 bases unmatched. CDR1 is MNHNY, CDR2 SVGAGI, per germline (reference sequence). The CDR3 DNA reads TGTGCCAGCAGACCCGGACAGGGGGCGAACACCGGGGAGCTGTTTTTT. Protein product: CASRPGQGANTGELFF.

This clone was picked up one time. The chain carries TRBV18 and TRBJ2-2; 13 nucleotides line up with TRBD2. V lost 3 bases and J lost 6; bases outside the gene matches: 7. Per the germline V gene, CDR1 is KGHSH and CDR2 is LQKENI. The CDR3 extends over 17 amino acids. The CDR3 protein is CASSPIGLAGEAGELFF. For the CDR3, the DNA is TGTGCCAGCTCACCGATCGGACTAGCGGGGGAGGCCGGGGAGCTGTTTTTT.

This chain joins TRBV6-5 and TRBJ1-2; D is undetermined. V was trimmed by 0 bases and J by 8 bases, leaving 13 bases between them. The CDR3 is 14 residues long. Germline V CDR1 and CDR2: MNHEY, SVGAGI. CDR3: CASSYSLGVRGYTF. CDR3 DNA sequence: TGTGCCAGCAGTTACTCCCTAGGTGTTCGCGGCTACACCTTC.

Written as DNA, the CDR3 is TGTGCCAGCAGCTTCGGGACAGGGGACGGCAATCAGCCCCAGCATTTT. It yields the protein CASSFGTGDGNQPQHF. V gene TRBV13 combines with J gene TRBJ1-5; the match to TRBD1 covers 10 bases. This CDR3 has 16 residues. Germline loops: CDR1 PRHDT, CDR2 FYEKMQ (reference sequence). V trimming: 3 bases; J trimming: 2 bases; junction bases outside the gene matches: 4.

The chain recombines TRBV4-1 with TRBJ1-2; maybe TRBD1 (6 bases). The CDR3 consists of 14 residues. Deletions cut 0 bases from V and 8 bases from J, with 13 bases between. The V gene's germline CDR1 is MGHRA and CDR2 YSYEKL. The CDR3 DNA sequence: TGCGCCAGCAGCCAAGACCTCAGGGGACGCGGCTACACCTTC. It is translated as CASSQDLRGRGYTF.

The chain joins TRBV4-3 to TRBJ1-2, with 11 bases matching TRBD1. Germline V gene sequence: CDR1 LGHNA, CDR2 YSLEER. CDR3 length: 14 amino acids. Trimming removed 3 bases from V and 6 bases from J; junction bases left unmatched: 3. The chain's CDR3 is CASSQGTGGHGYTF. The CDR3 DNA is TGCGCCAGCAGCCAGGGGACAGGGGGTCATGGCTACACCTTC.

This clone was picked up one time. V and J are TRBV7-2 and TRBJ2-1, with 12 bases identical to TRBD1. J lost 6 bases, V lost 2 bases, and 8 bases had no gene match. There are 17 residues in the CDR3. The germline V gene encodes CDR1 SGHTA and CDR2 FQGNSA. The CDR3 sequence: CASSLSPVGQGANEQFF. The CDR3, as DNA: TGTGCCAGCAGCTTATCTCCCGTGGGACAGGGGGCCAATGAGCAGTTCTTC.

This rearrangement joins TRBV7-9 to TRBJ1-2; TRBD1 agrees at 8 bases. Per germline, CDR1 SEHNR and CDR2 FQNEAQ (reference sequence). J lost 8 bases, V lost 2 bases, and 10 bases had no gene match. This CDR3 region has 15 residues. The CDR3 spells CASSLNSQGAGGYTF. CDR3 in DNA: TGTGCCAGCAGCTTAAACTCCCAGGGGGCTGGGGGCTACACCTTC.

This clone appeared once. The chain employs TRBV19 and TRBJ2-2; 7 positions match TRBD1. CDR1 LNHDA and CDR2 SQIVND come from the germline V gene (reference sequence). The CDR3 sequence is 12 residues long. The ends lost 8 bases at V and 5 bases at J; junction bases unmatched: 2. CDR3 sequence reads: CASDRETGELFF. The CDR3, as DNA: TGTGCCAGTGACAGGGAGACCGGGGAGCTGTTTTTT.

The chain links TRBV5-1 to TRBJ1-2, with TRBD1 identical over 9 bases. The CDR3 is made up of 13 amino acids. Trimming took 8 bases from V and 4 from J; bases not matched to a gene: 6. Germline V gene sequence: CDR1 SGHRS, CDR2 YFSETQ. DNA of the CDR3: TGCGCCAGGAACCGGGACAGGGTCTATGGCTACACCTTC. This encodes CARNRDRVYGYTF.

The J gene is TRBJ1-3, the V gene TRBV12-3 or TRBV12-4; TRBD1 might be the D (5 bases). Trimming took off 8 bases at V and 0 bases at J, with 8 bases between the two ends. This CDR3 is 13 amino acids long. The CDR3 sequence: CASSGGSGNTIYF. CDR3 nucleotide sequence: TGTGCCAGCTCCGGGGGCTCTGGAAACACCATATATTTT.

This chain connects TRBV19 to TRBJ1-3; 11 bases align to TRBD1. CDR3 length equals 18 residues. The V segment lost 7 bases and the J segment 2 bases; nucleotides outside the gene matches: 13. Germline V lookup: CDR1 LNHDA, CDR2 SQIVND (reference sequence). The CDR3 reads CASTPDRGQTLTGNTIYF. The CDR3 DNA reads as TGTGCCAGTACCCCGGACAGGGGGCAAACGTTAACTGGAAACACCATATATTTT.